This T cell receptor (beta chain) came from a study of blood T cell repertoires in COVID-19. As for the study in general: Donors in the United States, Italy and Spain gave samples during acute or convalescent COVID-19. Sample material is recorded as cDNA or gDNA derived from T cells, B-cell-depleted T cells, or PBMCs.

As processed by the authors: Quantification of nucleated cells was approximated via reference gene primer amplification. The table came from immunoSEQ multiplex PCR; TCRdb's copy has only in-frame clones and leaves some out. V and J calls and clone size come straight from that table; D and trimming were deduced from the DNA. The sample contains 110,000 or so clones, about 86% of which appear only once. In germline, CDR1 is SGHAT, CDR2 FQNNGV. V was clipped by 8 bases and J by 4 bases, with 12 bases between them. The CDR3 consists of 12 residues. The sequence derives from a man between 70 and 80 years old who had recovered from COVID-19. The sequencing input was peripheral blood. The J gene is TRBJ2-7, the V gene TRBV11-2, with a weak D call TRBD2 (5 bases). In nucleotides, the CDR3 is TGTGCCAGCTCGAGGGAGAGATACGAGCAGTACTTC. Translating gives CASSRERYEQYF.